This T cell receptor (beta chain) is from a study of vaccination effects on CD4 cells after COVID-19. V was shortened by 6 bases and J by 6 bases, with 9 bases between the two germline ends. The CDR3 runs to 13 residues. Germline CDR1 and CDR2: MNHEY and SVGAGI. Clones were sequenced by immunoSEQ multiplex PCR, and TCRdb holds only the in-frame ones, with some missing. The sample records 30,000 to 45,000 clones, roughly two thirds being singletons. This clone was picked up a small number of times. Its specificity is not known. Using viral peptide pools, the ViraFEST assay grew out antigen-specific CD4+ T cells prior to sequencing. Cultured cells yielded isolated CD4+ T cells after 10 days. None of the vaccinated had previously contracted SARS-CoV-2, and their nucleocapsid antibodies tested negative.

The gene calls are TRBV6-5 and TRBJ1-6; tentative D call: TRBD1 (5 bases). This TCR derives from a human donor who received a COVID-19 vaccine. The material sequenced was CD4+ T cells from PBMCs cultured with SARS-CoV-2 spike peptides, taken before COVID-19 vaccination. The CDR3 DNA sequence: TGTGCCAGCAGAAAAGGGGTTAATTCACCCCTCCACTTT. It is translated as CASRKGVNSPLHF.